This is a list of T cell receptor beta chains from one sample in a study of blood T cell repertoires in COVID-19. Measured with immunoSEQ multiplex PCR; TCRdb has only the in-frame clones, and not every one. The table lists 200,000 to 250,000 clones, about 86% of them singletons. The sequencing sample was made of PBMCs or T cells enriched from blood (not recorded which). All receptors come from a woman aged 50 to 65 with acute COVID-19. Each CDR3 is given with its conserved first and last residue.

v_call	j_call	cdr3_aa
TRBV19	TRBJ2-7	CASRETHRGYEQYF
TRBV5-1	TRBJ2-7	CASSLSGDLYEQYF
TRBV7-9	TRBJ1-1	CASSTGYREAFF
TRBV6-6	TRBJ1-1	CATDRDGMNTEAFF
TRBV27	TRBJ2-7	CASRLTGPLFSYEQYF
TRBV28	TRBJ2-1	CASSFREGRHEQFF
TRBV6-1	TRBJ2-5	CASSEGQGWETQYF
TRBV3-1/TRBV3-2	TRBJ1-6	CASSPQGAGSPLHF
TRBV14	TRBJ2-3	CASSQLFGQGADTQYF
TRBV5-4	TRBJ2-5	CASSLAGSKETQYF
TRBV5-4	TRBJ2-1	CASSPRLTSGRATNEQFF
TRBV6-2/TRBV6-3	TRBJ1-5	CASSYHNSNQPQHF
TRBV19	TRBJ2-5	CASSINRDRGETQYF
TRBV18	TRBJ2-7	CASSPTGDISYEQYF
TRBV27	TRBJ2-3	CASSPPIYSDTQYF
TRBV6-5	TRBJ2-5	CASSGTGETQYF
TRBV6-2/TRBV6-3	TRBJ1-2	CASSYEGLGYGYTF
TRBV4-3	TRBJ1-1	CASSQDPTSGQGGMNTEAFF
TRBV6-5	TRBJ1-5	CASSLPSPNQPQHF
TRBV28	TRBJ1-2	CASSLLGGFDGYTF
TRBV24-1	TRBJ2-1	CATSDYGDSYNEQFF
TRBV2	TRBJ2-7	CASNRPSGSYEQYF
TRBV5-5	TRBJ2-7	CASSLLVQGAYEQYF
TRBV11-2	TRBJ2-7	CASSFTDSFSYEQYF
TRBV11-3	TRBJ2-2	CASSLGPGLAGGTGELFF
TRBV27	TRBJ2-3	CASGNPGLPSTDTQYF
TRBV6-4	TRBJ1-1	CASSDRGQATEAFF
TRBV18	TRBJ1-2	CASSPQGDYGYTF
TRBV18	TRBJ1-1	CASSQDIANTEAFF
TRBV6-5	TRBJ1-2	CASRRGKSNYGYTF
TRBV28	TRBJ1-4	CASKSTTGQGVEKLFF